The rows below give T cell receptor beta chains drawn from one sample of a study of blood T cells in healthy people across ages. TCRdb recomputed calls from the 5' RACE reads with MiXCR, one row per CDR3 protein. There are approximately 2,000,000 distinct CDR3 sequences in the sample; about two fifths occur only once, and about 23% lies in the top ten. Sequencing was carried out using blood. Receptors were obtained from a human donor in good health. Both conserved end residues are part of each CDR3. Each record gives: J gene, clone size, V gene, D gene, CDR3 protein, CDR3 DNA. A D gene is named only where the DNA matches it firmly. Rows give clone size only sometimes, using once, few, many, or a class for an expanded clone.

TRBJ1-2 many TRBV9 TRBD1 CASSGGTGGYGYTF TGTGCCAGCAGCGGAGGGACAGGGGGCTATGGCTACACCTTC
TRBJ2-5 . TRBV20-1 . CSARTGGKETQYF TGCAGTGCTAGAACTGGGGGTAAAGAGACCCAGTACTTC
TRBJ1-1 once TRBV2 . CASSEDRSNTEAFF TGTGCCAGCAGCGAAGACAGAAGTAACACTGAAGCTTTCTTT
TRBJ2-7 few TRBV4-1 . CASSQKTEYEQYF TGCGCCAGCAGCCAAAAAACTGAGTACGAGCAGTACTTC
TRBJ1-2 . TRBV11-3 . CASSFSGNDYGYTF TGTGCCAGCAGCTTTTCGGGGAACGACTATGGCTACACCTTC
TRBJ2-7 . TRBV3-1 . CASSPSGTLTYEQYF TGTGCCAGCAGCCCCTCGGGGACGTTAACCTACGAGCAGTACTTC
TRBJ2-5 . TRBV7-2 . CASSPQGDYQETQYF TGTGCCAGCAGCCCTCAAGGGGACTACCAAGAGACCCAGTACTTC
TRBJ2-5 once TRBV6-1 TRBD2 CASRGLAGGTNPPETQYF TGTGCCAGCAGAGGACTAGCGGGGGGGACCAATCCCCCAGAGACCCAGTACTTC
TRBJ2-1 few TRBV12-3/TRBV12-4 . CASSLSPLSYNEQFF TGTGCCAGCAGTTTAAGCCCCCTCTCCTACAATGAGCAGTTCTTC
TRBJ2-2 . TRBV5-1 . CASSKGGYTGGLFF TGCGCCAGCAGTAAAGGGGGCTACACCGGGGGGCTGTTTTTT
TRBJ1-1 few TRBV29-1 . CSVTVNLNTEAFF TGCAGCGTTACTGTCAATTTGAACACTGAAGCTTTCTTT
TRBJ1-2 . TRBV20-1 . CSARGSSPTTVYGYTF TGCAGTGCTAGAGGATCATCCCCAACGACAGTCTATGGCTACACCTTC
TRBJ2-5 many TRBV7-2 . CASSLGMPHSTETQYF TGTGCCAGCAGCTTAGGCATGCCGCACTCAACGGAGACCCAGTACTTC
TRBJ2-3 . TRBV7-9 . CASSPRDGLSVYF TGTGCCAGCAGCCCTAGAGACGGACTTAGTGTGTATTTT
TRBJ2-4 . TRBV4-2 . CASSQDLPEGKNIQYF TGTGCCAGCAGCCAAGATTTACCCGAGGGCAAAAACATTCAGTACTTC
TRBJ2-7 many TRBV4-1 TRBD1 CASSQTDRGYEQYF TGCGCCAGCAGCCAAACCGACAGGGGGTACGAGCAGTACTTC
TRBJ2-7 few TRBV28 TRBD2 CATSGGFRSYEQYF TGTGCCACCAGCGGGGGGTTTCGATCCTACGAGCAGTACTTC
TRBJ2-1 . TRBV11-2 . CASSSPTNPPPYNEQFF TGTGCCAGCAGCTCCCCCACAAATCCTCCACCCTACAATGAGCAGTTCTTC
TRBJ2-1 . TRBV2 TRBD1 CASRVDLGGGGQFF TGTGCCAGCAGGGTAGACCTAGGGGGCGGAGGGCAGTTCTTC
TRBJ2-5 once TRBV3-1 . CASSPIGLQETQYF TGTGCCAGCAGCCCTATCGGATTACAAGAGACCCAGTACTTC
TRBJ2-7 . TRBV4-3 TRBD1 CASSQQTDRQGVYEQYF TGCGCCAGCAGCCAACAGACGGATAGACAGGGAGTCTACGAGCAGTACTTC
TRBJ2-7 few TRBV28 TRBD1 CASGDRGAGSYEQYF TGTGCCAGCGGAGACAGGGGCGCGGGTTCCTACGAGCAGTACTTC
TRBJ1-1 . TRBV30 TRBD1 CAWSAGTVYYTEAFF TGTGCCTGGAGCGCCGGGACAGTATATTACACTGAAGCTTTCTTT
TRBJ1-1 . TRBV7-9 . CASRPYFKNTEAFF TGTGCCAGCAGACCTTATTTCAAGAACACTGAAGCTTTCTTT
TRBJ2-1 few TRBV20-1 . CSALGSPNEQFF TGCAGTGCCTTGGGTTCCCCGAATGAGCAGTTCTTC
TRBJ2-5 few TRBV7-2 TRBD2 CASSLYGSSGGMETQYF TGTGCCAGCAGCTTATATGGGTCTAGCGGGGGGATGGAGACCCAGTACTTC
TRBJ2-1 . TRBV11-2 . CASRPGAFYSEQFF TGTGCCAGCAGGCCGGGGGCCTTCTACAGTGAGCAGTTCTTC
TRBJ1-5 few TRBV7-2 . CASSFSQGSHQPQHF TGTGCCAGCAGCTTTAGCCAGGGCTCCCATCAGCCCCAGCATTTT
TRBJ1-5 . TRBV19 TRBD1 CASTYLDRGQPQHF TGTGCCAGCACCTACCTGGACAGGGGACAGCCCCAGCATTTT
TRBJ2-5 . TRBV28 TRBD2 CASSSYPGLAGGETQYF TGTGCCAGCAGTTCGTACCCGGGACTAGCGGGGGGAGAGACCCAGTACTTC
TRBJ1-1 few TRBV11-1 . CASSLGRQIEAFF TGTGCCAGCAGCTTAGGGAGACAGATTGAAGCTTTCTTT
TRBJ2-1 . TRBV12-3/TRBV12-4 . CASSLWVLSYNEQFF TGTGCCAGCAGTTTATGGGTCCTCTCCTACAATGAGCAGTTCTTC
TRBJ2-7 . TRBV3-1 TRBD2 CASSQLAEEQYF TGTGCCAGCAGCCAACTAGCGGAGGAGCAGTACTTC
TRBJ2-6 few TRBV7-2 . CAGSLNGAASGANVLTF TGTGCCGGCAGCTTGAACGGGGCCGCCTCTGGGGCCAACGTCCTGACTTTC
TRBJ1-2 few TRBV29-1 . CSVEGEWGYTF TGCAGCGTTGAAGGCGAGTGGGGCTACACCTTC
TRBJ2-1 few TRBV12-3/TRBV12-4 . CASSAQLTQDNEQFF TGTGCCAGCAGTGCACAACTAACCCAGGACAATGAGCAGTTCTTC
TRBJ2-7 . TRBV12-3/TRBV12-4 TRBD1 CASRPFRDSPYEQYF TGTGCCAGCAGGCCTTTTCGGGACAGTCCTTACGAGCAGTACTTC
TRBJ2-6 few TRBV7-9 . CASSFMTVSSGANVLTF TGTGCCAGCAGCTTCATGACAGTTAGCTCTGGGGCCAACGTCCTGACTTTC
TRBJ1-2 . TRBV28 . CASSPALSGYTF TGTGCCAGCAGCCCCGCCTTGAGTGGCTACACCTTC
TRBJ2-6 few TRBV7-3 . CASSYNSGANVLTF TGTGCCAGCAGCTACAACTCTGGGGCCAACGTCCTGACTTTC
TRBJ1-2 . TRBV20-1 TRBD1 CSARGATGDYGYTF TGCAGTGCTAGAGGCGCTACAGGGGACTATGGCTACACCTTC